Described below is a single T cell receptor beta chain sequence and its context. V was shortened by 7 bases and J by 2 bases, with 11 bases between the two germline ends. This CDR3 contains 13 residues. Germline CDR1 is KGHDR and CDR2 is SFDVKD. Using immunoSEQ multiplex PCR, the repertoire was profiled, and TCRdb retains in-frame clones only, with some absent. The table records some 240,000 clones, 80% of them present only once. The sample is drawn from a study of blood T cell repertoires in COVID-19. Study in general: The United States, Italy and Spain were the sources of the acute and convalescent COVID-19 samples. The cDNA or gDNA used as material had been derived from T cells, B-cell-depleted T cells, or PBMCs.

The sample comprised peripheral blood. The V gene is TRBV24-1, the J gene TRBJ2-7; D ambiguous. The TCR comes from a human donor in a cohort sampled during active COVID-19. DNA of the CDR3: TGTGCCACCAGCAGTCCTCATGCCTACGAGCAGTACTTC. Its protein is CATSSPHAYEQYF.